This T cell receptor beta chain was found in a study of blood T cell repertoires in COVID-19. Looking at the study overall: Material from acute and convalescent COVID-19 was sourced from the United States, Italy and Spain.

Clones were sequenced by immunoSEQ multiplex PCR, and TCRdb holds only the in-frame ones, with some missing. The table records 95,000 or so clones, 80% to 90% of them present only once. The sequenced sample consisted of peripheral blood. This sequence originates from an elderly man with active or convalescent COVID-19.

Here the CDR3 DNA reads TGTGCCTGGACCCCTTTTGCGTCCAGGGTATACGAGCAGTACTTC. Translated: CAWTPFASRVYEQYF. The chain employs TRBV30 and TRBJ2-7; D may be TRBD1 (5 bases). The CDR3 length is 15 residues. Germline CDR1 and CDR2: GTSNPN and SVGIG (reference sequence). V was clipped by 4 bases and J by 4 bases, with 20 bases between them.